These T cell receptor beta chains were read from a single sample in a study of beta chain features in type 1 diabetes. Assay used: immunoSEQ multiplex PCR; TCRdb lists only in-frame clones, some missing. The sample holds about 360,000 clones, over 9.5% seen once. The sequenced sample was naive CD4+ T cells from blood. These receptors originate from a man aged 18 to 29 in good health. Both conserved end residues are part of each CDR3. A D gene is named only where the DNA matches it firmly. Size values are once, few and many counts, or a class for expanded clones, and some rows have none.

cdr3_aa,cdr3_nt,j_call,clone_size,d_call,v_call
CASSQLEGGEKLFF,TGTGCCAGCAGCCAATTGGAAGGAGGTGAAAAACTGTTTTTT,TRBJ1-4,.,.,TRBV16
CASSTSGGTGAYGYTF,TGTGCCAGCAGCACGTCCGGCGGGACAGGGGCCTATGGCTACACCTTC,TRBJ1-2,.,TRBD1,TRBV28
CSVKGVRQYF,TGCAGTGTTAAGGGGGTTAGGCAGTATTTT,TRBJ2-3,few,.,TRBV20-1
CAISPAGEQYF,TGTGCCATCAGTCCAGCAGGCGAGCAGTACTTC,TRBJ2-7,few,.,TRBV10-3
CASSPAPDSPLHF,TGTGCCAGCAGCCCCGCCCCGGATTCACCCCTCCACTTT,TRBJ1-6,.,.,TRBV7-3
CASSPNRSGGNYGYTF,TGTGCCAGCAGTCCCAACCGCTCCGGGGGTAACTATGGCTACACCTTC,TRBJ1-2,.,.,TRBV6-6
CASSYRGMNTEAFF,TGTGCCAGCAGTTATAGAGGGATGAACACTGAAGCTTTCTTT,TRBJ1-1,.,.,TRBV6-6
CAWRGLSYTGELFF,TGTGCCTGGAGGGGACTATCCTACACCGGGGAGCTGTTTTTT,TRBJ2-2,few,TRBD2,TRBV30
CASSPYNSPLHF,TGTGCCAGCAGCCCGTATAATTCACCCCTCCACTTT,TRBJ1-6,few,.,TRBV7-2
CSVGPGVSGANVLTF,TGCAGCGTTGGTCCGGGGGTCTCTGGGGCCAACGTCCTGACTTTC,TRBJ2-6,few,.,TRBV29-1
CAWTTRDSLEAGQTQYF,TGTGCCTGGACCACGAGGGACAGTTTGGAGGCGGGACAGACCCAGTACTTC,TRBJ2-5,.,.,TRBV30
CASSRDRVSYEQYF,TGTGCCAGCAGTCGGGACAGGGTATCCTACGAGCAGTACTTC,TRBJ2-7,.,TRBD1,TRBV6-6
CASNVGGGRNGYTF,TGTGCCAGTAACGTGGGAGGGGGTAGGAACGGCTACACCTTC,TRBJ1-2,.,.,TRBV5-4
CASSPYRVNTEAFF,TGTGCCAGCAGCCCCTACAGGGTTAACACTGAAGCTTTCTTT,TRBJ1-1,few,.,TRBV7-2
CASSQDPGRPGHEQFF,TGTGCCAGCAGCCAAGACCCAGGGAGGCCCGGGCATGAGCAGTTCTTC,TRBJ2-1,few,.,TRBV14
CASTQELAGETQYF,TGTGCCAGCACCCAGGAACTAGCGGGAGAGACCCAGTACTTC,TRBJ2-5,.,TRBD2,TRBV6-5
CATKMSSGGAWKQYF,TGTGCCACCAAAATGTCTAGCGGGGGGGCTTGGAAGCAGTACTTC,TRBJ2-7,.,TRBD2,TRBV28
CASSSPLQREMDNEQFF,TGTGCCAGCAGCTCCCCCCTCCAGCGGGAGATGGACAATGAGCAGTTCTTC,TRBJ2-1,few,TRBD2,TRBV11-2
CASSLAGTSGSTEQFF,TGTGCCAGCAGCTTGGCCGGGACTAGCGGGTCCACCGAGCAGTTCTTC,TRBJ2-1,.,TRBD2,TRBV5-4
CASSLAWGRYYEQYF,TGTGCCAGCAGCTTAGCGTGGGGGCGGTACTACGAGCAGTACTTC,TRBJ2-7,.,.,TRBV7-2
CASSVGQRETQYF,TGTGCCAGCAGCGTAGGACAACGAGAGACCCAGTACTTC,TRBJ2-5,.,.,TRBV9
CASSRVDGEQFF,TGTGCCAGCAGCCGGGTAGACGGTGAGCAGTTCTTC,TRBJ2-1,.,.,TRBV6-5
CASNLTELNTEAFF,TGTGCCAGTAACCTTACAGAGTTGAACACTGAAGCTTTCTTT,TRBJ1-1,.,.,TRBV19
CSVENKTSGRANTQYF,TGCAGCGTTGAAAATAAGACTAGCGGGAGGGCTAATACGCAGTATTTT,TRBJ2-3,few,TRBD2,TRBV29-1
CASSLWGTGGSTGQFF,TGCGCCAGCAGCCTTTGGGGGACAGGGGGTTCAACGGGGCAGTTCTTC,TRBJ2-1,.,TRBD1,TRBV4-1
CASSSRDGGGYTF,TGTGCCAGCAGCTCACGGGACGGGGGAGGCTACACCTTC,TRBJ1-2,few,.,TRBV7-2
CASSLVGRVTDTQYF,TGTGCCAGCAGCTTAGTGGGGAGAGTCACAGATACGCAGTATTTT,TRBJ2-3,few,.,TRBV7-6
CASSYFTSGSSPQFF,TGTGCCAGCAGTTACTTTACTAGCGGGAGCTCTCCGCAGTTCTTC,TRBJ2-1,.,TRBD2,TRBV6-5
CASSLSGPGHEQYF,TGTGCCAGCAGTTTATCAGGGCCGGGCCACGAGCAGTACTTC,TRBJ2-7,few,.,TRBV28
CASSFGTSGSENEQFF,TGTGCCAGCAGCTTTGGTACTAGCGGGAGTGAAAATGAGCAGTTCTTC,TRBJ2-1,few,TRBD2,TRBV7-9
CASSLGGGLNTEAFF,TGTGCCAGCAGCTTAGGAGGGGGCCTGAACACTGAAGCTTTCTTT,TRBJ1-1,.,TRBD1,TRBV7-3
CAISVSDRGYEQYF,TGTGCCATCAGTGTCTCGGACAGGGGGTACGAGCAGTACTTC,TRBJ2-7,.,TRBD1,TRBV10-3
CASSAGQGYEQYF,TGTGCCAGTAGCGCAGGACAGGGCTACGAGCAGTACTTC,TRBJ2-7,.,TRBD1,TRBV19
CASSPGTGGEQYF,TGTGCCAGCAGTCCCGGGACAGGGGGCGAGCAGTACTTC,TRBJ2-7,.,TRBD1,TRBV6-5
CASSVSTNTGELFF,TGTGCCAGCAGCGTGTCTACGAACACCGGGGAGCTGTTTTTT,TRBJ2-2,.,.,TRBV9
CASSLAGTSGERFDF,TGTGCCAGCAGCTTAGCCGGGACTAGCGGTGAACGGTTCGATTTT,TRBJ2-3,.,TRBD2,TRBV9
CASSARASGYNEQFF,TGTGCCAGCAGTGCACGGGCTAGCGGGTACAATGAGCAGTTCTTC,TRBJ2-1,.,TRBD2,TRBV25-1
CASSYGAGNEQYF,TGTGCCAGCAGTTACGGGGCAGGCAACGAGCAGTACTTC,TRBJ2-7,.,.,TRBV6-5
CASSYSAGARDTQYF,TGTGCCAGCAGTTACTCGGCGGGGGCTCGCGATACGCAGTATTTT,TRBJ2-3,few,.,TRBV6-5
CSAPGYVDGYTF,TGCAGCGCCCCGGGGTATGTTGATGGCTACACCTTC,TRBJ1-2,few,.,TRBV29-1
CASKGAGSGANVLTF,TGTGCCAGCAAAGGAGCAGGGTCTGGGGCCAACGTCCTGACTTTC,TRBJ2-6,.,.,TRBV6-5
CASISGLFQETQYF,TGTGCCAGCATTAGCGGCTTGTTCCAAGAGACCCAGTACTTC,TRBJ2-5,few,.,TRBV2
CASSLSSGRQETQYF,TGTGCCAGCAGCTTGTCTAGCGGGAGGCAAGAGACCCAGTACTTC,TRBJ2-5,.,TRBD2,TRBV7-2
CASSHSLYEQYF,TGTGCCAGCAGCCACAGTCTCTACGAGCAGTACTTC,TRBJ2-7,few,.,TRBV11-1
CASSPGGAGPDTQYF,TGTGCCAGCTCCCCCGGAGGAGCGGGACCCGATACGCAGTATTTT,TRBJ2-3,few,TRBD2,TRBV18
CASSPGLAGGSNTGELFF,TGTGCTAGCAGCCCGGGACTAGCGGGAGGGTCCAACACCGGGGAGCTGTTTTTT,TRBJ2-2,.,TRBD2,TRBV7-7
CAWSPRVGAFF,TGTGCCTGGAGTCCGAGGGTAGGAGCTTTCTTT,TRBJ1-1,.,.,TRBV30
CASSSGLAGGREQYF,TGTGCCAGCAGCTCGGGACTAGCGGGGGGGCGGGAGCAGTACTTC,TRBJ2-7,.,TRBD2,TRBV7-8
CASSVVSAVSYNEQFF,TGTGCCAGCAGCGTAGTCTCAGCGGTCTCCTACAATGAGCAGTTCTTC,TRBJ2-1,few,.,TRBV9
CASSPRDSNQETQYF,TGTGCCAGCAGCCCCCGGGACAGCAACCAAGAGACCCAGTACTTC,TRBJ2-5,few,TRBD1,TRBV7-3
CASSEGLAGGYEQYF,TGTGCTAGCAGCGAGGGACTAGCGGGAGGTTACGAGCAGTACTTC,TRBJ2-7,.,TRBD2,TRBV7-7
CAWRRVSGRYGEQYF,TGTGCCTGGAGAAGGGTTAGCGGGAGGTACGGGGAGCAGTACTTC,TRBJ2-7,.,TRBD2,TRBV30
CASSIATNTGELFF,TGTGCCAGTAGTATAGCCACTAACACCGGGGAGCTGTTTTTT,TRBJ2-2,few,.,TRBV19
CASSPGQGPYNEQFF,TGTGCCAGCAGCCCGGGACAGGGACCCTACAATGAGCAGTTCTTC,TRBJ2-1,.,TRBD1,TRBV7-6
CASSLRDTSFYEQYF,TGTGCCAGCAGCCTCCGGGACACCTCTTTCTACGAGCAGTACTTC,TRBJ2-7,.,.,TRBV6-1
CASSLSRDSQETQYF,TGTGCCAGCAGCTTGTCTCGGGACAGCCAAGAGACCCAGTACTTC,TRBJ2-5,few,TRBD1,TRBV7-2
CASRRGARGYTF,TGTGCCAGCCGACGGGGGGCTAGGGGCTACACCTTC,TRBJ1-2,.,.,TRBV6-5
CASSQGGQGPNEKLFF,TGTGCCAGCAGCCAGGGAGGACAGGGCCCTAATGAAAAACTGTTTTTT,TRBJ1-4,.,TRBD1,TRBV4-2